The source of this TCR beta chain is a study of blood T cell repertoires in COVID-19. Study overall: Some COVID-19 samples were acute and others convalescent; all came from the United States, Italy and Spain.

In the authors' workflow: Quantification of nucleated cells was approximated via reference gene primer amplification. Sequencing was performed with immunoSEQ multiplex PCR; in TCRdb, only in-frame clones are kept and a portion is missing. V and J calls and clone size are given by that table; D and trimming were obtained from the DNA. The sample has fewer than 250,000 clones, 80% to 90% seen once; the top ten hold less than 3.5%. From germline, CDR1 is SGHVS and CDR2 FNYEAQ. Trimming stripped 4 bases from V and 0 bases from J, with 12 bases between. CDR3 length: 15 residues. Patients at the Seattle site were enrolled during active infection and followed longitudinally.

The TCR originated in a man aged 25-40 years with COVID-19, enrolled during active disease. What was sequenced was peripheral blood. The genes are TRBV7-6 and TRBJ1-1, with D possibly TRBD1 on 6 matching bases. CDR3 protein: CASSSEGQMNTEAFF. The CDR3 DNA reads TGTGCCAGCAGCTCTGAGGGACAAATGAACACTGAAGCTTTCTTT.